Shown below are 25 T cell receptor beta chains from a single sample sequenced in a study of blood T cell repertoires in COVID-19. Clones were sequenced by immunoSEQ multiplex PCR, and TCRdb holds only the in-frame ones, with some missing. The data contain some 310,000 clones, 87% of them singletons. The sequenced sample consisted of peripheral blood. These receptors all stem from a man aged 45 to 65 with active or convalescent COVID-19.

The chain has TRBV5-1 and TRBJ2-1, with 8 bases aligning to TRBD2. Germline CDR1 SGHRS, CDR2 YFSETQ. The CDR3 is made up of 16 amino acids. V was pared by 2 bases and J by 5 bases, with 9 bases of the junction left unmatched. This chain's CDR3 is CASSLLGTSLNNEQFF. CDR3 nucleotides: TGCGCCAGCAGCTTACTCGGGACTAGTCTCAACAATGAGCAGTTCTTC.

On this clone: One end of the junction varies from germline; a read error may be responsible. The rearrangement joins TRBV7-7 to TRBJ2-1; D call uncertain. Germline V lookup: CDR1 SSHAT, CDR2 FNYEAQ (reference sequence). The CDR3 extends over 13 amino acids. The CDR3 here is CASSLGPDNEQFF. DNA of the CDR3: TGTGCTAGCAGCCTAGGTCCTGACAATGAGCAGTTCTTC. The complete variable domain, with remaining parts taken from reference TRBV7-7 and TRBJ2-1, reads GAGVSQSPRYKVTKRGQDVTLRCDPISSHATLYWYQQALGQGPEFLTYFNYEAQPDKSGLPSDRFSAERPEGSISTLTIQRTEQRDSAMYRCASSLGPDNEQFFGPGTRLTVL.

In this sample, this clone turned up once. The rearrangement uses TRBV21-1 and TRBJ2-1; no DNA check was done on the table's D call, TRBD1. TRBV21-1 constitutes a pseudogene. This CDR3 region has 16 residues. The CDR3 loop reads CASSKAHPGASDEQFF. The CDR3 nucleotides are TGTGCCAGCAGCAAAGCTCATCCAGGGGCGAGTGATGAGCAGTTCTTC.

The CDR3 reads CASSLTGGNTEAFF. The DNA for the CDR3 is TGTGCCAGCAGCTTGACAGGGGGCAACACTGAAGCTTTCTTT. The chain employs TRBV7-9 and TRBJ1-1; 10 bases agree with TRBD1. The CDR3 has 14 residues. Trimming at V came to 3 bases and at J to 2 bases, leaving 0 bases not matched to a gene. Germline V CDR1 and CDR2: SEHNR, FQNEAQ (reference sequence).

The chain combines TRBV6-6 with TRBJ1-2; tentative D call: TRBD1 (6 bases). Trimming pared 5 bases from V and 6 bases from J, leaving 13 bases between. CDR3 length equals 13 residues. Germline CDR1 reads MNHNY; CDR2 reads SVGAGI (reference sequence). CDR3 residues: CASSPGQNNGYTF. CDR3 nucleotides: TGTGCCAGCAGTCCTGGACAGAACAATGGCTACACCTTC.

V is TRBV10-1 and J is TRBJ1-3, with a weak D call TRBD1 (5 bases). CDR1 and CDR2 from the germline V gene are WNHNN and SYGVQD (reference sequence). The CDR3 is 17 amino acids. V was trimmed by 3 bases and J by 2 bases, leaving 17 bases between them. This chain's CDR3 is CASSDPCRGTAGNTIYF. The CDR3 coding sequence is TGCGCCAGCAGTGATCCTTGCCGGGGGACGGCTGGAAACACCATATATTTT.

The rearrangement uses TRBV9 and TRBJ1-3; TRBD1 matches at 9 bases. V lost 4 bases, J lost 0 bases, and 5 bases stayed unmatched. The CDR3 runs to 16 residues. CDR1 and CDR2 (germline): SGDLS, YYNGEE. The CDR3 coding sequence is TGTGCCAGCAGCTATGGACAGGGGATCTCTGGAAACACCATATATTTT. Translated: CASSYGQGISGNTIYF.

This clone came up once. The rearrangement links TRBV6-6 to TRBJ1-6; no clear D. This CDR3 spans 13 amino acids. Germline CDR1 MNHNY, CDR2 SVGAGI (reference sequence). Trimming removed 0 bases from V and 12 bases from J, with 9 bases in between. In DNA, the CDR3 is TGTGCCAGCAGTTACTCGACGAGGGAACCCCTCCACTTT. Protein: CASSYSTREPLHF.

The CDR3 DNA follows: TGTGCCAGCAGCTTAGCGGCTAGCGCGTCCTACGAGCAGTACTTC. As protein: CASSLAASASYEQYF. The chain has TRBV7-2 and TRBJ2-7; TRBD2 might be the D (6 bases). This CDR3 is 15 amino acids long. The V gene lost 0 bases and the J gene lost 1 base, with 10 bases spanning the gap. Per the germline V gene, CDR1 is SGHTA and CDR2 is FQGNSA.

The chain recombines TRBV30 with TRBJ1-3; possibly TRBD1 for D (5 bases). V gave up 4 bases and J gave up 2 bases, with 9 bases separating them. Germline CDR1 and CDR2: GTSNPN and SVGIG (reference sequence). The CDR3 runs to 13 residues. The CDR3, as DNA: TGTGCCTGGACTTCGACAGCTGGAAACACCATATATTTT. This encodes CAWTSTAGNTIYF.

This clone was detected only a few times. The chain recombines TRBV14 with TRBJ2-7; 8 nucleotides align to TRBD2. The V gene end was trimmed by 2 bases and the J gene end by 2 bases; junction bases not matched to a gene: 5. In germline, CDR1 is SGHDN, CDR2 FVKESK. CDR3 length: 15 amino acids. CDR3 sequence (DNA): TGTGCCAGCAGCCAATATACGGGGGGGACCTACGAGCAGTACTTC. Protein: CASSQYTGGTYEQYF.

The V call is TRBV3-1 (or the pseudogene TRBV3-2), the J call TRBJ2-1, with 16 bases identical to TRBD2. This CDR3 has 16 residues. In germline, CDR1 is LGHDT, CDR2 YNNKEL (reference sequence). V was pared by 3 bases and J by 6 bases, with 2 bases of the junction left unmatched. The CDR3 here is CASSHGTSGRGNEQFF. As DNA, the CDR3 is TGTGCCAGCAGCCACGGGACTAGCGGGAGGGGCAATGAGCAGTTCTTC.

The genes are TRBV28 and TRBJ1-2; no reliable D call. Germline values: CDR1 MDHEN, CDR2 SYDVKM. This CDR3 contains 12 residues. V was pared by 5 bases and J by 5 bases, with 9 bases between. The CDR3 region is CASSPPTYGYTF. In DNA form, the CDR3 reads TGTGCCAGCAGTCCACCCACATATGGCTACACCTTC.

This rearrangement joins TRBV19 to TRBJ2-7; D perhaps matches TRBD2 (6 bases). Trimming took 5 bases from V and 5 from J, leaving 13 bases between them. CDR3 length: 13 amino acids. Germline V gene data show CDR1 as LNHDA and CDR2 as SQIVND (reference sequence). The CDR3 sequence: CASSLGGEDEQYF. CDR3 coding DNA: TGTGCCAGTAGTCTCGGAGGGGAGGACGAGCAGTACTTC. The full variable domain, with the rest looked up from reference TRBV19 and TRBJ2-7, is DGGITQSPKYLFRKEGQNVTLSCEQNLNHDAMYWYRQDPGQGLRLIYYSQIVNDFQKGDIAEGYSVSREKKESFPLTVTSAQKNPTAFYLCASSLGGEDEQYFGPGTRLTVT.

The chain combines TRBV7-9 with TRBJ2-5; D gene uncertain. The CDR3 length is 13 residues. Germline V gene lookup returns CDR1 SEHNR and CDR2 FQNEAQ (reference sequence). The ends were cut back, 2 bases at V and 3 bases at J, with 7 bases in the middle. The CDR3 loop is CASSLNGEETQYF. Here the CDR3 DNA reads TGTGCCAGCAGCTTAAATGGAGAAGAGACCCAGTACTTC. Full variable domain (remainder filled in from reference TRBV7-9 and TRBJ2-5): DTGVSQNPRHKITKRGQNVTFRCDPISEHNRLYWYRQTLGQGPEFLTYFQNEAQLEKSRLLSDRFSAERPKGSFSTLEIQRTEQGDSAMYLCASSLNGEETQYFGPGTRLLVL.

A remark on this clone: Germline and junction disagree at one end, which may indicate a read error. The rearrangement uses TRBV7-7 and TRBJ2-5, with 11 bases lining up with TRBD2. This CDR3 spans 16 amino acids. Germline CDR1 and CDR2: SSHAT and FNYEAQ (reference sequence). In nucleotides, the CDR3 is TGTGCTAGCAGCTTAGGTAGCGGGGGGGCCGGGGAGACCCAGTACTTC. This gives the protein CASSLGSGGAGETQYF.

The gene calls are TRBV28 and TRBJ1-1; TRBD1 is a possible D gene (6 bases). This CDR3 contains 15 residues. From germline, CDR1 is MDHEN and CDR2 SYDVKM. Trimming took 2 bases from V and 0 from J, leaving 10 bases between them. DNA for the CDR3: TGTGCCAGCAGTTTACCCACAGGGATGAACACTGAAGCTTTCTTT. This translates into CASSLPTGMNTEAFF.

This clone was seen only a few times. The chain carries TRBV6-2 or TRBV6-3 and TRBJ2-7, with TRBD2 matching over 10 bases. The junction had 8 bases not matched to a gene; V was cut back by 5 bases and J by 7 bases. The germline V gene encodes CDR1 MNHEY and CDR2 SVGEGT. The CDR3 is 14 residues long. CDR3 coding DNA: TGTGCCAGCAGTCCCAGCGGGGGGGCCTGGGAGCAGTACTTC. The encoded protein is CASSPSGGAWEQYF.

The rearrangement links TRBV9 to TRBJ1-4; TRBD1 might be the D (6 bases). This CDR3 has 15 residues. The germline V gene has CDR1 SGDLS and CDR2 YYNGEE. Trimming took 0 bases from V and 3 from J, leaving 9 bases between them. As DNA, the CDR3 is TGTGCCAGCAGCGTAGGGGGACATTCTAATGAAAAACTGTTTTTT. Its translation is CASSVGGHSNEKLFF.

The V and J genes are TRBV5-1 and TRBJ2-5, with 10 bases fitting TRBD1. This CDR3 comprises 14 residues. Germline V gives CDR1 SGHRS, CDR2 YFSETQ. The V gene end was trimmed by 3 bases and the J gene end by 5 bases; junction bases not matched to a gene: 4. DNA of the CDR3: TGCGCCAGCAGCTCCGGGACAGGGGAGGAGACCCAGTACTTC. As protein: CASSSGTGEETQYF.

CDR3 residues: CASSIGQGSSPLHF. CDR3 sequence (DNA): TGTGCCAGTAGCATTGGACAGGGCAGTTCACCCCTCCACTTT. The rearrangement links TRBV19 to TRBJ1-6, with 8 positions matching TRBD1. The V gene end was trimmed by 6 bases and the J gene end by 9 bases; junction bases not matched to a gene: 7. Germline CDR1 LNHDA, CDR2 SQIVND (reference sequence). The CDR3 has 14 amino acids.

This rearrangement joins TRBV27 to TRBJ1-1; D gene unclear. Between the trimmed V and J ends, which lost 1 base and 1 base, there was a span of 4 bases. Germline CDR1 MNHEY, CDR2 SMNVEV (reference sequence). This CDR3 has 13 amino acids. CDR3 in DNA: TGTGCCAGCAGTTTATTCCGGAACACTGAAGCTTTCTTT. This translates into CASSLFRNTEAFF.

This chain uses TRBV28 with TRBJ1-6; the match to TRBD1 covers 7 bases. J lost 7 bases, V lost 5 bases, and 8 bases had no gene match. This CDR3 is built from 15 residues. Germline CDR1 and CDR2: MDHEN and SYDVKM. The CDR3 protein is CASSPTGLGNSPLHF. The CDR3 DNA reads TGTGCCAGCAGTCCGACAGGGCTCGGGAATTCACCCCTCCACTTT.

This chain's CDR3 is CASSQVRSEVYNSPLHF. The CDR3 DNA is TGTGCCAGCAGCCAAGTTCGGTCGGAGGTCTATAATTCACCCCTCCACTTT. V is TRBV14 and J is TRBJ1-6, with D unclear. Between the trimmed V and J ends, which lost 1 base and 3 bases, there was a span of 13 bases. The CDR3 is 17 amino acids. The germline CDR1 and CDR2 sequences are SGHDN and FVKESK. Looking up the rest from reference TRBV14 and TRBJ1-6 gives the full variable domain: EAGVTQFPSHSVIEKGQTVTLRCDPISGHDNLYWYRRVMGKEIKFLLHFVKESKQDESGMPNNRFLAERTGGTYSTLKVQPAELEDSGVYFCASSQVRSEVYNSPLHFGNGTRLTVT.

The chain carries TRBV7-2 and TRBJ1-5; 7 bases are a match to TRBD1. J gave up 7 bases and V 4 bases, and 10 bases lay outside the gene matches. CDR1 is SGHTA and CDR2 is FQGNSA in the germline V gene. This CDR3 has 15 residues. The CDR3 reads CASSSARGGGQPQHF. The CDR3 coding sequence is TGTGCCAGCAGCTCCGCTCGAGGGGGCGGCCAGCCCCAGCATTTT. The full variable domain, with the rest looked up from reference TRBV7-2 and TRBJ1-5, is GAGVSQSPSNKVTEKGKDVELRCDPISGHTALYWYRQSLGQGLEFLIYFQGNSAPDKSGLPSDRFSAERTGGSVSTLTIQRTQQEDSAVYLCASSSARGGGQPQHFGDGTRLSIL.